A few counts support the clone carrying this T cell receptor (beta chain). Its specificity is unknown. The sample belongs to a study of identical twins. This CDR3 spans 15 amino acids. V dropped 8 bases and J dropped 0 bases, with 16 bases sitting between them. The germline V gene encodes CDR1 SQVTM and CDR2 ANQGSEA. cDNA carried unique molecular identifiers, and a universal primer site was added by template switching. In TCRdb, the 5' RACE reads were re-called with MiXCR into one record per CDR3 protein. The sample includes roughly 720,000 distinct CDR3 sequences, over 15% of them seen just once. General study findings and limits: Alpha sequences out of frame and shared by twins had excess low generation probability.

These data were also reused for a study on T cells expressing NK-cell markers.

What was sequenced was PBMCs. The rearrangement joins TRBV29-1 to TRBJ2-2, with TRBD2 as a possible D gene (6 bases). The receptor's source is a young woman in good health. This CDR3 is CSFSGRGANTGELFF. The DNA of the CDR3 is TGCAGCTTCTCTGGGCGGGGAGCGAACACCGGGGAGCTGTTTTTT.